The 22 T cell receptor beta chains presented below share a single source sample, sequenced in a study of blood T cell repertoires in COVID-19. The table came from immunoSEQ multiplex PCR; TCRdb's copy has only in-frame clones and leaves some out. The table has about 150,000 clones, 83% seen once. The material sequenced was peripheral blood. These receptors originate from a woman between 55 and 75 years old with COVID-19, enrolled during active disease.

The chain uses TRBV5-8 and TRBJ1-4; possible D gene TRBD1, 5 bases. Trimming took 4 bases from V and 2 from J, leaving 9 bases between them. The CDR3 covers 14 residues. CDR1 SGHTS and CDR2 YDEGEE come from the germline V gene. CDR3 coding DNA: TGTGCCAGCAGCCCAGGGATGACTAATGAAAAACTGTTTTTT. Amino acid sequence: CASSPGMTNEKLFF. The variable domain in full, with the rest retrieved from reference TRBV5-8 and TRBJ1-4, is EAGVTQSPTHLIKTRGQQATLRCSPISGHTSVYWYQQALGLGLQFLLWYDEGEERNRGNFPPRFSGRQFPNYSSELNVNALELEDSALYLCASSPGMTNEKLFFGSGTQLSVL.

V gene TRBV3-1 (or the pseudogene TRBV3-2) combines with J gene TRBJ2-6, with D possibly being TRBD1 (6 bases). CDR3 length equals 16 residues. The ends were cut back, 2 bases at V and 0 bases at J, with 8 bases in the middle. CDR1 and CDR2 (germline): LGHDT, YNNKEL (reference sequence). CDR3 loop: CASSQTGYSGANVLTF. Written as DNA, the CDR3 is TGTGCCAGCAGCCAAACAGGGTACTCTGGGGCCAACGTCCTGACTTTC.

The V call is TRBV2, the J call TRBJ1-2; D remains ambiguous. Looked up from germline, CDR1 is SNHLY and CDR2 is FYNNEI. The CDR3 contains 12 residues. V lost 6 bases to trimming and J lost 4 bases, with 9 bases between them. CDR3 region: CASRTQLYGYTF. The CDR3 coding sequence is TGTGCCAGCAGGACTCAACTCTATGGCTACACCTTC.

The chain recombines TRBV7-9 with TRBJ1-1; D unresolved. Germline CDR1 SEHNR, CDR2 FQNEAQ (reference sequence). V shed 7 bases and J shed 7 bases, with 10 bases lying between them. This CDR3 has 11 residues. The CDR3 reads CASNEWSEAFF. CDR3 DNA sequence: TGTGCCAGCAATGAGTGGAGTGAAGCTTTCTTT. The full variable domain, in which reference TRBV7-9 and TRBJ1-1 provide the parts outside the CDR3, is DTGVSQNPRHKITKRGQNVTFRCDPISEHNRLYWYRQTLGQGPEFLTYFQNEAQLEKSRLLSDRFSAERPKGSFSTLEIQRTEQGDSAMYLCASNEWSEAFFGQGTRLTVV.

V gene TRBV7-9 combines with J gene TRBJ1-2; possible D gene TRBD1, 6 bases. Germline V lookup: CDR1 SEHNR, CDR2 FQNEAQ (reference sequence). V was clipped by 4 bases and J by 3 bases, with 18 bases between them. The CDR3 has 16 amino acids. DNA for the CDR3: TGTGCCAGCAGCTCTTCCACAGGGAACCCTTACTATGGCTACACCTTC. This translates into CASSSSTGNPYYGYTF. The full variable domain, in which reference TRBV7-9 and TRBJ1-2 provide the parts outside the CDR3, is DTGVSQNPRHKITKRGQNVTFRCDPISEHNRLYWYRQTLGQGPEFLTYFQNEAQLEKSRLLSDRFSAERPKGSFSTLEIQRTEQGDSAMYLCASSSSTGNPYYGYTFGSGTRLTVV.

This rearrangement joins TRBV7-6 to TRBJ2-2; 11 bases are a match to TRBD2. The V and J ends lost 1 base and 8 bases, in that order; junction bases with no gene match: 15. Germline V gene lookup returns CDR1 SGHVS and CDR2 FNYEAQ. This CDR3 region has 19 residues. CDR3 sequence reads: CASSLDLSGLAGPRGELFF. In nucleotides, the CDR3 is TGTGCCAGCAGCTTAGATTTATCCGGACTAGCGGGCCCCCGTGGGGAGCTGTTTTTT.

V usage is TRBV19 and J usage is TRBJ2-3; 9 bases agree with TRBD2. Germline-derived CDR1 and CDR2 are LNHDA and SQIVND (reference sequence). CDR3 size: 15 residues. J gave up 1 base and V 6 bases, and 5 bases lay outside the gene matches. This CDR3 reads CASRRSSGGTDTQYF. Here the CDR3 DNA reads TGTGCCAGTAGGAGGTCTAGCGGGGGCACAGATACGCAGTATTTT.

The chain is built from TRBV24-1 and TRBJ2-5; 12 nucleotides line up with TRBD2. Germline CDR1 and CDR2: KGHDR and SFDVKD. The CDR3 spans 17 residues. Trimming took 4 bases from V and 4 from J; bases not matched to a gene: 9. CDR3 coding DNA: TGTGCCACCAGTGACGCAACTAGCGGGGGGTCCCCAGAGACCCAGTACTTC. This sequence encodes CATSDATSGGSPETQYF.

The V and J genes are TRBV2 and TRBJ1-1; D ambiguous. V was trimmed by 1 base and J by 0 bases, leaving 9 bases between them. The CDR3 loop spans 15 amino acids. In germline, CDR1 is SNHLY, CDR2 FYNNEI. The CDR3 coding sequence is TGTGCCAGCAGTGAAGTTGGCCGTCTGAACACTGAAGCTTTCTTT. It yields the protein CASSEVGRLNTEAFF.

This chain uses TRBV28 with TRBJ1-2, with D possibly TRBD1 on 6 matching bases. This CDR3 region has 12 residues. V gave up 7 bases and J gave up 5 bases, with 11 bases separating them. Germline CDR1 MDHEN, CDR2 SYDVKM. The CDR3: CASTDSKYGYTF. The DNA of the CDR3 is TGTGCCAGCACGGACAGCAAATATGGCTACACCTTC.

This clone was counted between two and nine times. The genes are TRBV19 and TRBJ1-1; 10 positions match TRBD1. J lost 1 base, V lost 5 bases, and 13 bases had no gene match. CDR3 length: 18 amino acids. Germline V gene lookup returns CDR1 LNHDA and CDR2 SQIVND (reference sequence). The CDR3 region is CASSPGPGQGLENTEAFF. CDR3 coding DNA: TGTGCCAGTAGTCCCGGCCCGGGACAGGGGTTGGAGAACACTGAAGCTTTCTTT.

The rearrangement uses TRBV4-1 and TRBJ1-4; D is perhaps TRBD1 (5 bases). The CDR3 length is 18 residues. V was pared by 3 bases and J by 0 bases, with 17 bases between. Germline loops: CDR1 MGHRA, CDR2 YSYEKL. Here the CDR3 reads CASSHNPLRQTTNEKLFF. CDR3 nucleotides: TGCGCCAGCAGCCATAACCCTTTACGACAGACAACTAATGAAAAACTGTTTTTT.

J is TRBJ1-6 and V is TRBV7-9; D is unclear. Between the trimmed V and J ends, which lost 0 bases and 6 bases, there was a span of 15 bases. This CDR3 comprises 17 residues. Germline-derived CDR1 and CDR2 are SEHNR and FQNEAQ (reference sequence). The CDR3 loop reads CASSLAGAGSSNSPLHF. CDR3 in DNA: TGTGCCAGCAGCTTAGCAGGTGCGGGTTCGAGTAATTCACCCCTCCACTTT.

The rearrangement joins TRBV12-3 or TRBV12-4 to TRBJ1-1, with D maybe TRBD1 (5 bases). This CDR3 has 13 residues. Trimming shortened V by 4 bases and J by 2 bases, and 8 bases separated the two germline ends. The CDR3 region is CASSSQGNTEAFF. DNA of the CDR3: TGTGCCAGCAGTTCGCAGGGAAACACTGAAGCTTTCTTT.

The rearrangement uses TRBV5-4 and TRBJ2-1; D ambiguous. The CDR3 runs 12 residues. Germline lookup yields CDR1 SGHNT and CDR2 YYREEE (reference sequence). Trimming removed 3 bases from V and 7 bases from J, with 8 bases in between. Here the CDR3 reads CASSSAFNEQFF. The DNA of the CDR3 is TGTGCCAGCAGCTCCGCGTTTAATGAGCAGTTCTTC. The full variable domain, with the rest looked up from reference TRBV5-4 and TRBJ2-1, is ETGVTQSPTHLIKTRGQQVTLRCSSQSGHNTVSWYQQALGQGPQFIFQYYREEENGRGNFPPRFSGLQFPNYSSELNVNALELDDSALYLCASSSAFNEQFFGPGTRLTVL.

The rearrangement uses TRBV5-6 and TRBJ2-7; TRBD2 is a possible D gene (6 bases). CDR1 and CDR2 (germline): SGHDT, YYEEEE. This CDR3 spans 14 amino acids. V lost 3 bases, J lost 0 bases, and 10 bases lay in between. The CDR3 reads CASSYGSLSYEQYF. The CDR3 DNA follows: TGTGCCAGCAGCTACGGGAGCCTCTCCTACGAGCAGTACTTC.

The chain links TRBV6-1 to TRBJ1-5; D remains ambiguous. In germline, CDR1 is MNHNS, CDR2 SASEGT. V lost 2 bases, J lost 4 bases, and 9 bases lay in between. The CDR3 extends over 14 amino acids. The CDR3 sequence is CASSEYSLNQPQHF. DNA of the CDR3: TGTGCCAGCAGTGAATATAGTCTAAATCAGCCCCAGCATTTT.

This chain uses TRBV5-1 with TRBJ2-3, with TRBD2 identical over 11 bases. CDR1 and CDR2 from the germline V gene are SGHRS and YFSETQ. The CDR3 consists of 15 residues. V was pared by 4 bases and J by 2 bases, with 3 bases of the junction left unmatched. CDR3 bases: TGCGCCAGCAGCCGACTAGCGGGGTACACAGATACGCAGTATTTT. It codes for CASSRLAGYTDTQYF.

This rearrangement joins TRBV2 to TRBJ1-6; 7 bases are a match to TRBD1. CDR1 is SNHLY, CDR2 FYNNEI, per germline. V was pared by 5 bases and J by 8 bases, with 3 bases of the junction left unmatched. The CDR3 runs to 13 residues. DNA of the CDR3: TGTGCCAGCAGTAAAACAGGGGATTCACCCCTCCACTTT. Protein: CASSKTGDSPLHF. The variable domain in full, completed from reference TRBV2 and TRBJ1-6, reads EPEVTQTPSHQVTQMGQEVILRCVPISNHLYFYWYRQILGQKVEFLVSFYNNEISEKSEIFDDQFSVERPDGSNFTLKIRSTKLEDSAMYFCASSKTGDSPLHFGNGTRLTVT.

This chain uses TRBV20-1 with TRBJ2-3; D is perhaps TRBD2 (5 bases). The germline V gene has CDR1 DFQATT and CDR2 SNEGSKA (reference sequence). Trimming took 3 bases from V and 2 from J, leaving 9 bases between them. The CDR3 totals 13 residues. The CDR3 reads CSASSGLTDTQYF. The CDR3 DNA follows: TGCAGTGCTAGTTCCGGACTCACAGATACGCAGTATTTT.

The rearrangement uses TRBV12-2 and TRBJ2-5; no DNA check was done on the table's D call, TRBD1. TRBV12-2 counts as a pseudogene. This CDR3 comprises 20 residues. The CDR3 DNA reads as TGTGCAAGTCGCTTAGGACTGACCCGCCGTCTGACAGGGGCCCAAGAGACCCAGTACTTC. Its translation is CASRLGLTRRLTGAQETQYF.

The J gene is TRBJ2-5, the V gene TRBV19; possible D gene TRBD1, 5 bases. This CDR3 has 15 residues. V was shortened by 4 bases and J by 2 bases, with 14 bases between the two germline ends. From germline, CDR1 is LNHDA and CDR2 SQIVND (reference sequence). The CDR3 loop reads CASSRRTTEQETQYF. Here the CDR3 DNA reads TGTGCCAGTAGTAGGCGGACAACCGAACAAGAGACCCAGTACTTC.